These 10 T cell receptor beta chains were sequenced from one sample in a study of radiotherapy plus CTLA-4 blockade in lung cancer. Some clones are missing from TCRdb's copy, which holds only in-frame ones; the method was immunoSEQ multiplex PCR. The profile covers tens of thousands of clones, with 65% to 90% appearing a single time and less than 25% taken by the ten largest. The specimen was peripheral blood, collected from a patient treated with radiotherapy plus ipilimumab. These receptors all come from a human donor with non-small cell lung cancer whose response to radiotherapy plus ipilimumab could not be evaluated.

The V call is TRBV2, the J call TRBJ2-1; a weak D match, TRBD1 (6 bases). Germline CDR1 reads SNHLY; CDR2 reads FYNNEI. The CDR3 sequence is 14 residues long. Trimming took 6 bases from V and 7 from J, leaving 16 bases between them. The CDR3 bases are TGTGCCAGCAGGGCAACAGGGTTTGTGAATGAGCAGTTCTTC. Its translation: CASRATGFVNEQFF.

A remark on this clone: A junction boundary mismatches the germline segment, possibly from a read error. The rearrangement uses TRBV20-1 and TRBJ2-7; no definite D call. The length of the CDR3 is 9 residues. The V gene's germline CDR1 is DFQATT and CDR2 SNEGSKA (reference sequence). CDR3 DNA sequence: TGCAGTGCTAGAGATTTTGGCAACTTC. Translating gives CSARDFGNF.

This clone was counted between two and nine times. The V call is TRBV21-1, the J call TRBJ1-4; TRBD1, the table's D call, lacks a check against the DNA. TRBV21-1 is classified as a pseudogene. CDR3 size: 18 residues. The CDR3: CASIDQGDRYPTNEKLFF. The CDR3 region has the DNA TGTGCCAGCATCGACCAGGGGGACAGATACCCAACTAATGAAAAACTGTTTTTT.

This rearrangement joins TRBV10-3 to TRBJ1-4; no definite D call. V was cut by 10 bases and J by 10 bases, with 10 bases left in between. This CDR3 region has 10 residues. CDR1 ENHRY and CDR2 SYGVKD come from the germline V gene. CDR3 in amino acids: CASLQLKLFF. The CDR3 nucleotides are TGTGCCAGCCTCCAACTAAAACTGTTTTTT.

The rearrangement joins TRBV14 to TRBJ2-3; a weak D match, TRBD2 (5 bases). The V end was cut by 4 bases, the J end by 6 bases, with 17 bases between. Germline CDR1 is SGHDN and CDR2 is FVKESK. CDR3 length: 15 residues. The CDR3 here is CASSPYYSVGDTQYF. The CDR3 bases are TGTGCCAGCAGCCCATACTATAGCGTAGGGGATACGCAGTATTTT.

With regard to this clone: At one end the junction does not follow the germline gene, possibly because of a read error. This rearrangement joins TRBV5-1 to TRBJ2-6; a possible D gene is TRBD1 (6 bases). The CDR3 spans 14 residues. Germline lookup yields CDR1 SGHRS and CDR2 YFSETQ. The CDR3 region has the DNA TGCGCCACCAGCACAGGGACTGGGGCCAACGTCCTGACTTTC. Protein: CATSTGTGANVLTF.

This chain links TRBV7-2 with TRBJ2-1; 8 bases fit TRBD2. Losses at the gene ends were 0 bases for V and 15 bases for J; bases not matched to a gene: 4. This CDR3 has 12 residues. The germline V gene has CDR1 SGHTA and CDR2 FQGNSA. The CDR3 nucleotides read TGTGCCAGCAGCTTAGCTGCGGGGGGACGGTTCTTC. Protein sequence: CASSLAAGGRFF.

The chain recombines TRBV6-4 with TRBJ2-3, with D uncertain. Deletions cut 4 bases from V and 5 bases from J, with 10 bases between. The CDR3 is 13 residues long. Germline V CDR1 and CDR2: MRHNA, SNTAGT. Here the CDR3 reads CASSATTLDTQYF. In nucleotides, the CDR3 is TGTGCCAGCAGTGCCACGACATTAGATACGCAGTATTTT.

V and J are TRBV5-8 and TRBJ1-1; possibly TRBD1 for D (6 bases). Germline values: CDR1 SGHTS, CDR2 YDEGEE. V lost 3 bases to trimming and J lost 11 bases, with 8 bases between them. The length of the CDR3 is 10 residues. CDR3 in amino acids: CASSYRGAFF. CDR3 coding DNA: TGTGCCAGCAGCTATAGGGGGGCTTTCTTT.

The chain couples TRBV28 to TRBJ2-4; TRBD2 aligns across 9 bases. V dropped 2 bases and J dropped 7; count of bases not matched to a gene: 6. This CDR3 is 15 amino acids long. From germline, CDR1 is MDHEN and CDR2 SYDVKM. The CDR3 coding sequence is TGTGCCAGCAGTTTAGTGACTAGCGGTGGGAACATTCAGTACTTC. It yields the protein CASSLVTSGGNIQYF.